This T cell receptor beta chain was captured in a study of T cell responses to AZD1222 COVID-19 vaccine. At the level of the study: Second-dose schedules of about 4 or about 12 weeks were combined. Study findings and constraints: There were vaccine-associated CD4 TCRs across spike, dominant at 160-218 and 743-854. Within unmutated variant regions lay the reported targets of nearly half of spike-specific TCRs. Increases in Spike-specific TCR breadth and depth were seen after two AZD1222 doses.

As for this clone: Its matching antigen is unknown.

TCRdb keeps only in-frame clones here, not all; method: immunoSEQ multiplex PCR. The sample carries 150,000 to 200,000 clones, less than 95% recorded once. The V end lost 2 bases, the J end lost 5 bases, and 6 bases lay between the germline ends. The germline gives CDR1 MNHEY, CDR2 SVGAGI. The CDR3 loop spans 13 amino acids. The sequence was collected from an adult in good health. Sequenced material: peripheral blood, taken on day 0 of AZD1222 vaccination. The chain combines TRBV6-5 with TRBJ2-2; no definite D call. The CDR3 protein is CASSYRATGELFF. CDR3 nucleotides: TGTGCCAGCAGTTACAGGGCTACCGGGGAGCTGTTTTTT.